This T cell receptor beta chain was sequenced in a study of shared clonotypes between healthy human individuals. Study-wide findings and caveats: Naive CD4 clonotypes overlapped across several donors at approximately 5.5%. The researchers took only blood, and tissue repertoires probably look different.

In the naive CD8 group, cells lacked CD45RO and were positively selected for CCR7, so terminally differentiated effector memory CD45RA+ cells were left out. The protocol was immunoSEQ multiplex PCR, while the TCRdb copy is restricted to in-frame clones and leaves out a portion. This table has around 2,000,000 clones, under 95% appearing once. The CDR3 has 16 amino acids. Germline CDR1 and CDR2: SGHRS and YFSETQ. After removal of 4 bases from V and 6 bases from J, the junction contained 7 bases not matched to a gene. Of note for this clone: The antigen is undetermined. The sample holds other DNA sequences that translate to the same CDR3.

The sample consisted of naive CD8+ T cells from PBMCs. This rearrangement joins TRBV5-1 to TRBJ2-3, with TRBD2 matching 14 bases. The receptor was derived from a man between 18 and 35 years old in good health. Some clones in this sample may be carry-over from other donors' samples. In DNA form, the CDR3 reads TGCGCCAGCAGCCAGGGACTAGCGGGAGTACCGGATACGCAGTATTTT. This gives the protein CASSQGLAGVPDTQYF.